Listed below are T cell receptor beta chains from one sample, sequenced in a study of T cell repertoires and Cas9 in healthy adults. Data came from immunoSEQ multiplex PCR; TCRdb stores just in-frame clones and leaves some out. Here the sample spans some 20,000 clones, under 95% being singletons. Material for sequencing was CD4+ effector T cells (CD127+, CD25-, CD137-, CD154-) from PBMCs; culture status not recorded. All receptors come from a human donor in good health. CDR3s include the opening cysteine and the closing phenylalanine or tryptophan. The order of the fields is J gene, V gene, CDR3 protein.

j_call: TRBJ2-1; v_call: TRBV2; cdr3_aa: CASIWGPGHEQFF
j_call: TRBJ1-1; v_call: TRBV28; cdr3_aa: CASSSAGSEAFF
j_call: TRBJ1-1; v_call: TRBV9; cdr3_aa: CASSVRQGVVTEAFF
j_call: TRBJ1-1; v_call: TRBV2; cdr3_aa: CASSIQGTLMNTEAFF
j_call: TRBJ2-3; v_call: TRBV28; cdr3_aa: CASSFGQAFTDTQYF
j_call: TRBJ1-3; v_call: TRBV30; cdr3_aa: CAWSLGNTIYF
j_call: TRBJ2-6; v_call: TRBV10-3; cdr3_aa: CAISGQGASGANVLTF
j_call: TRBJ1-3; v_call: TRBV12-5; cdr3_aa: CASGLTGTGNTIYF
j_call: TRBJ2-1; v_call: TRBV5-1; cdr3_aa: CASSLVASSGSHEQFF
j_call: TRBJ1-4; v_call: TRBV19; cdr3_aa: CASSRGNYDSNEKLFF
j_call: TRBJ1-1; v_call: TRBV28; cdr3_aa: CASGVEGIDTEAFF
j_call: TRBJ2-1; v_call: TRBV15; cdr3_aa: CATAAITYNEQFF
j_call: TRBJ2-7; v_call: TRBV15; cdr3_aa: CATSRDPDRGSEQYF
j_call: TRBJ1-1; v_call: TRBV30; cdr3_aa: CALQGKGNTEAFF
j_call: TRBJ1-2; v_call: TRBV10-3; cdr3_aa: CAISGSSGLYGYTF
j_call: TRBJ1-2; v_call: TRBV5-6; cdr3_aa: CASSLRGIQGVANYGYTF